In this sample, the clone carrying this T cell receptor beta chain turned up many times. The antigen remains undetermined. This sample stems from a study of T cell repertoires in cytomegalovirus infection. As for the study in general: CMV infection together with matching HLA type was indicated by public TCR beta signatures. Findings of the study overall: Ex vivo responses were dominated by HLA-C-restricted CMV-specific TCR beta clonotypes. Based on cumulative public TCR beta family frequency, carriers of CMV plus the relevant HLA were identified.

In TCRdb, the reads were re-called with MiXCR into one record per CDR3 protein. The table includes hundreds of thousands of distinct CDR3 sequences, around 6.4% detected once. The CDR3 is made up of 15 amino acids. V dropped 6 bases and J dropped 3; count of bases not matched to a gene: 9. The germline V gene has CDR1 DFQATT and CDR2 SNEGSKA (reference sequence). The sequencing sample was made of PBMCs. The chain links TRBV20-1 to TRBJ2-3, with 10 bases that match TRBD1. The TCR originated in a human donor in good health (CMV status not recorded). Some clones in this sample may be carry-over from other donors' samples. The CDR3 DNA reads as TGCAGTGCCGCCCGGACAGGGGGTAAAACAGATACGCAGTATTTT. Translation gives CSAARTGGKTDTQYF.